Presented here are 6 T cell receptor beta chains from one specimen sequenced in a study of radiation and T cells in renal cell carcinoma. Produced via immunoSEQ multiplex PCR; TCRdb's table is partial and in-frame only. The sample contains under 35,000 clones, approximately 84% of which appear only once. The time point: blood 4 weeks post-SBRT, at nephrectomy. Treatment specified: 15 Gy SBRT to primary tumor, nephrectomy 4 weeks later. Sequencing used blood, obtained from a patient whose treatment included radiotherapy and nephrectomy. These receptors were collected from a man between 60 and 70 years old with renal cell carcinoma.

The chain joins TRBV7-2 to TRBJ2-1; unclear D gene. There are 14 residues in the CDR3. Trimming removed 6 bases at V and 4 bases at J, with 13 bases between. Germline V gene data show CDR1 as SGHTA and CDR2 as FQGNSA. The CDR3 sequence is CASSPSKSYNEQFF. The CDR3 bases are TGTGCCAGCAGTCCAAGCAAAAGTTACAATGAGCAGTTCTTC.

This chain connects TRBV10-3 to TRBJ2-1, with a weak D call TRBD2 (6 bases). V dropped 2 bases and J dropped 7 bases, with 15 bases sitting between them. The CDR3 has 15 amino acids. CDR1 ENHRY and CDR2 SYGVKD come from the germline V gene. The CDR3 DNA reads as TGTGCCATCAGTGAGGGGCAGGGAGGAACAAATGAGCAGTTCTTC. Translated, it gives CAISEGQGGTNEQFF.

The chain couples TRBV29-1 to TRBJ1-1; TRBD1 is a possible D gene (6 bases). Germline CDR1 SQVTM, CDR2 ANQGSEA. The CDR3 is 13 amino acids. V lost 5 bases, J lost 3 bases, and 13 bases lay in between. Here the CDR3 DNA reads TGCAGCGTTCCCGTTAGGGGGGACACTGAAGCTTTCTTT. Its translation is CSVPVRGDTEAFF.

The gene calls are TRBV19 and TRBJ1-1; 10 positions match TRBD1. CDR1 and CDR2 from the germline V gene are LNHDA and SQIVND (reference sequence). The CDR3 consists of 15 residues. Germline trimming cut 8 bases from V and 1 base from J; bases unmatched to any gene: 7. This chain's CDR3 is CASPTRTGGNTEAFF. The CDR3 DNA is TGTGCCAGTCCGACGCGGACAGGGGGGAACACTGAAGCTTTCTTT.

V gene TRBV6-4 combines with J gene TRBJ2-3; 15 bases align to TRBD2. The CDR3 is made up of 18 amino acids. The germline V gene has CDR1 MRHNA and CDR2 SNTAGT. V gave up 7 bases and J gave up 0 bases; unmatched junction bases: 8. Here the CDR3 reads CASTYGTSGRHSTDTQYF. The CDR3 DNA is TGTGCCAGCACTTACGGGACTAGCGGGAGGCATAGCACAGATACGCAGTATTTT.

This chain's CDR3 is CASSEFEGLEQYF. DNA of the CDR3: TGTGCCAGCAGTGAATTTGAAGGGCTCGAGCAGTACTTC. This sequence joins TRBV2 and TRBJ2-7; no clear D. The CDR3 totals 13 residues. Germline CDR1 reads SNHLY; CDR2 reads FYNNEI. V was trimmed by 2 bases and J by 6 bases, leaving 11 bases between them.